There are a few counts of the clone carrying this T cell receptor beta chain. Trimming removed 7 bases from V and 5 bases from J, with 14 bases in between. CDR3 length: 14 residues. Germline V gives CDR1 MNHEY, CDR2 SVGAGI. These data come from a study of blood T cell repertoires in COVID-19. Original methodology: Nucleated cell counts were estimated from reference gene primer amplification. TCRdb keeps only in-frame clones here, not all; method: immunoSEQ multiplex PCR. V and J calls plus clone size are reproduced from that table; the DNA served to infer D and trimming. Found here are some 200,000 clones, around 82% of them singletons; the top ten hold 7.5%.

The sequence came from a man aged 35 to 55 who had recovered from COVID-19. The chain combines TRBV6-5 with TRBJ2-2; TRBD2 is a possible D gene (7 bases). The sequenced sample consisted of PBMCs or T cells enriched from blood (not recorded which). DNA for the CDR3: TGTGCCAGCACTTGGGGGGGCGAAACCGGGGAGCTGTTTTTT. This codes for CASTWGGETGELFF.